These 8 T cell receptor beta chains were sequenced from one sample in a study of tumor-infiltrating lymphocytes in primary liver carcinoma. TCR beta cDNA was reverse-transcribed from approximately 0.45 ug of total RNA. The reaction used a constant-region primer and ProtoScript II reverse transcriptase. It was through three nested multiplex PCR rounds of slightly modified ARM-PCR that TCR beta libraries arose. For around 11 cycles apiece, the opening two PCR rounds ran with TRBV1-TRBV30 forward primers and a C-beta reverse primer. TCRdb re-called the multiplex PCR reads with MiXCR, one entry per CDR3 protein. The sample lists around 330,000 distinct CDR3 sequences, over 55% occurring once. Extraction also yielded germline DNA, while blood RNA was obtained from unsorted whole blood. Source material: peripheral blood. These receptors were taken from a man aged 35 to 55 with primary liver carcinoma and hepatitis B virus infection.

This clonotype has at least ten counts. This chain uses TRBV29-1 with TRBJ1-5; the match to TRBD1 covers 7 bases. This CDR3 has 13 amino acids. Germline trimming cut 6 bases from V and 6 bases from J; bases unmatched to any gene: 8. The germline CDR1 and CDR2 sequences are SQVTM and ANQGSEA. The CDR3 loop is CSVISGGGQPQHF. The DNA for the CDR3 is TGCAGCGTCATCTCAGGGGGAGGTCAGCCCCAGCATTTT.

In the case of this clonotype: One base away lies a much larger clone, so this may be a sequencing read error. The chain is built from TRBV6-2 or TRBV6-3 and TRBJ2-7; a possible D gene is TRBD2 (5 bases). CDR3 length equals 15 residues. Germline lookup yields CDR1 MNHEY and CDR2 SVGEGT. V shed 8 bases and J shed 2 bases, with 19 bases lying between them. CDR3 protein: CASGQPGFTTYEQYF. CDR3 in DNA: TGTGCCAGCGGTCAACCGGGATTTACAACCTACGAGCAGTACTTC.

This clonotype was seen ten or more times. The chain uses TRBV29-1 and TRBJ2-5, with 7 bases matching TRBD1. Germline loops: CDR1 SQVTM, CDR2 ANQGSEA. This CDR3 has 12 amino acids. The V gene end was trimmed by 4 bases and the J gene end by 3 bases; junction bases not matched to a gene: 2. The DNA of the CDR3 is TGCAGCGTTGTGACAGGGAAAGAGACCCAGTACTTC. This sequence encodes CSVVTGKETQYF.

About this clonotype: Possible read error: a much larger clone is one base away. Here the CDR3 omits its conserved ending phenylalanine or tryptophan, so a read error is the likely source. The V and J genes are TRBV12-3 or TRBV12-4 and TRBJ2-5, with D perhaps matching TRBD2 (5 bases). Trimming took 2 bases from V and 5 from J, leaving 15 bases between them. There are 15 residues in the CDR3. The CDR3 DNA sequence: TGTGCCAGCAGTTTACCTCGGCCGCCGGGGGAGACCCAGTACTAC. Translated: CASSLPRPPGETQYY.

Note on this clonotype: This sequence may be a read error, since a much larger clone differs from it by one base. This CDR3 is missing its conserved last phenylalanine or tryptophan, likely due to a read error. The chain has TRBV29-1 and TRBJ2-7; maybe TRBD1 (5 bases). The V gene lost 2 bases and the J gene lost 2 bases, with 16 bases spanning the gap. Per the germline V gene, CDR1 is SQVTM and CDR2 is ANQGSEA. The CDR3 has 15 residues. For the CDR3, the DNA is TGCAGCGTTGAAATTTGGGGCGGAACCCCCTACGAGCAGTACTAC. This codes for CSVEIWGGTPYEQYY.

As for this clonotype: The junction does not match germline at one end; this may be a read error. The genes are TRBV11-3 and TRBJ2-1; D is perhaps TRBD1 (6 bases). This CDR3 is 14 amino acids long. Germline V CDR1 and CDR2: SGHNT, YENEEA. The CDR3 sequence is CANSLDQGNNGQFF. CDR3 sequence (DNA): TGTGCCAACAGCTTAGACCAGGGGAACAATGGGCAGTTCTTC.

On this clonotype itself: At one boundary the junction diverges from the germline segment, which might be a read error. This rearrangement joins TRBV5-5 to TRBJ2-7; 9 positions match TRBD2. Germline V gene lookup returns CDR1 SGHKS and CDR2 YYEKEE (reference sequence). The CDR3 runs to 12 residues. The CDR3 nucleotides are TGTGTCAGCAGCTTGGCGCTAGCGGGATTGCTCTTC. It is translated as CVSSLALAGLLF.

As regards this clonotype: Being one base from a much bigger clone, this may be a read error. J is TRBJ2-3 and V is TRBV12-3 or TRBV12-4; D gene uncertain. The CDR3 consists of 13 residues. V was pared by 5 bases and J by 2 bases, with 8 bases between. The chain's CDR3 is CASSRYLTDTQYF. CDR3 coding DNA: TGTGCCAGCAGTCGGTACCTCACAGATACGCAGTATTTT.